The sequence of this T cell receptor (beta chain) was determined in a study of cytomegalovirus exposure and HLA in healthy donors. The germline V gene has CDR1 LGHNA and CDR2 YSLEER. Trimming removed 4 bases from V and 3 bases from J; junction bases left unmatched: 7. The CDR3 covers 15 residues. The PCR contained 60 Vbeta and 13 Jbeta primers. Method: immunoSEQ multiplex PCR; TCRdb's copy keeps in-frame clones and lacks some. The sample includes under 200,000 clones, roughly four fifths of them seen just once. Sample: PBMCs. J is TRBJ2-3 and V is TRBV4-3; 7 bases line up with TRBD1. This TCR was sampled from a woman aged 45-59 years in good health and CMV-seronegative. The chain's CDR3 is CASSPNGQATDTQYF. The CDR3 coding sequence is TGCGCCAGCAGCCCCAACGGACAGGCTACAGATACGCAGTATTTT.